These 14 T cell receptor beta chains were sequenced from one sample in a study of cytomegalovirus exposure and HLA in healthy donors. The study ran its PCR with 60 Vbeta and 13 Jbeta primers. Libraries were prepared by immunoSEQ multiplex PCR; TCRdb keeps only in-frame clonotypes and omits some of them. The sample yields about 130,000 clones, 80% seen once. The sample was PBMCs. The receptors here all came from a man aged 25-45 years in good health and CMV-seropositive.

V and J are TRBV7-8 and TRBJ2-5; no definite D call. The CDR3 extends over 13 amino acids. V was trimmed by 5 bases and J by 5 bases, leaving 12 bases between them. The germline gives CDR1 SGHVS, CDR2 FQNEAQ. CDR3 sequence (DNA): TGTGCCAGCAGCCCCCAGTTGTCGGAGACCCAGTACTTC. Translating it yields CASSPQLSETQYF.

This chain uses TRBV7-9 with TRBJ1-2; TRBD1 is a possible D gene (5 bases). The CDR3 runs to 14 residues. V lost 6 bases to trimming and J lost 4 bases, with 15 bases between them. Per germline, CDR1 SEHNR and CDR2 FQNEAQ (reference sequence). CDR3 amino acids: CASSRDSWSYGYTF. The DNA of the CDR3 is TGTGCCAGCAGTCGTGACAGTTGGAGCTATGGCTACACCTTC.

The chain employs TRBV25-1 and TRBJ2-3; D may be TRBD1 (6 bases). The CDR3 sequence is 15 residues long. Germline loops: CDR1 MGHDK, CDR2 SYGVNS. V lost 1 base and J 2 bases, leaving 10 bases between the germline ends. The CDR3 DNA reads as TGTGCCAGCAGTGAATGGGGGCCACTCACAGATACGCAGTATTTT. As protein: CASSEWGPLTDTQYF. The whole variable domain, filled in from reference TRBV25-1 and TRBJ2-3, reads EADIYQTPRYLVIGTGKKITLECSQTMGHDKMYWYQQDPGMELHLIHYSYGVNSTEKGDLSSESTVSRIRTEHFPLTLESARPSHTSQYLCASSEWGPLTDTQYFGPGTRLTVL.

The chain couples TRBV5-1 to TRBJ1-5; a possible D gene is TRBD1 (6 bases). CDR3 size: 17 residues. Germline loops: CDR1 SGHRS, CDR2 YFSETQ. Deletions cut 0 bases from V and 4 bases from J, with 17 bases between. The CDR3, as DNA: TGCGCCAGCAGCTTGGACCCGGCGGGGGCTCTGAATCAGCCCCAGCATTTT. It specifies CASSLDPAGALNQPQHF.

The genes are TRBV2 and TRBJ2-2; perhaps TRBD2 as D (6 bases). This CDR3 is 16 amino acids long. The germline CDR1 and CDR2 sequences are SNHLY and FYNNEI. The germline V and J ends were trimmed by 2 bases and 2 bases, with 12 bases remaining between them. In nucleotides, the CDR3 is TGTGCCAGCAGTGAACCTCCGGCGGGAAACACCGGGGAGCTGTTTTTT. Its translation is CASSEPPAGNTGELFF.

This clone has just one count. The chain links TRBV27 to TRBJ2-7, with 7 nucleotides matching TRBD1. This CDR3 has 13 amino acids. V gave up 7 bases and J gave up 0 bases; unmatched junction bases: 3. The germline gives CDR1 MNHEY, CDR2 SMNVEV (reference sequence). As DNA, the CDR3 is TGTGCCAGCAAGGGGACAGACTCCTACGAGCAGTACTTC. This codes for CASKGTDSYEQYF.

This clone was found a few times. The chain is built from TRBV27 and TRBJ1-4, with 7 bases that match TRBD1. CDR1 is MNHEY, CDR2 SMNVEV, per germline (reference sequence). The CDR3 has 16 amino acids. Trimming at V came to 5 bases and at J to 3 bases, leaving 9 bases not matched to a gene. CDR3 sequence: CASSLEGAVPNEKLFF. CDR3 coding DNA: TGTGCCAGCAGTCTTGAGGGGGCAGTGCCTAATGAAAAACTGTTTTTT.

The sample holds one count of this clone. This chain connects TRBV7-3 to TRBJ2-3, with TRBD2 matching over 7 bases. The CDR3 length is 13 residues. The germline CDR1 and CDR2 sequences are SGHTA and FQGTGA. V shed 3 bases and J 3 bases; nucleotides not matched to a gene: 0. As DNA, the CDR3 is TGTGCCAGCAGCTTGGGGGGGACAGATACGCAGTATTTT. It encodes CASSLGGTDTQYF.

The chain joins TRBV19 to TRBJ1-5; tentatively, D is TRBD1 (5 bases). V was shortened by 6 bases and J by 3 bases, with 9 bases between the two germline ends. Germline V lookup: CDR1 LNHDA, CDR2 SQIVND (reference sequence). This CDR3 spans 13 amino acids. The CDR3 spells CASSQGYNQPQHF. In DNA form, the CDR3 reads TGTGCCAGTAGCCAGGGCTACAATCAGCCCCAGCATTTT.

In this sample, this clone turned up a few times. The chain employs TRBV21-1 and TRBJ2-1; the D segment call TRBD1 is taken from the table without a DNA check. TRBV21-1 corresponds to a pseudogene. The CDR3 extends over 19 amino acids. The CDR3 DNA follows: TGTGCCAGCAGCAAATGGGGTAGGGGTTTGATGATCCATGGCAATGAGCAGTTCTTC. Encoded protein: CASSKWGRGLMIHGNEQFF.

The rearrangement joins TRBV28 to TRBJ2-5; TRBD1 might be the D (6 bases). V was clipped by 5 bases and J by 3 bases, with 10 bases between them. CDR3 length: 13 amino acids. Looked up from germline, CDR1 is MDHEN and CDR2 is SYDVKM. The CDR3 loop reads CASSPQGKETQYF. Here the CDR3 DNA reads TGTGCCAGCAGTCCCCAGGGGAAAGAGACCCAGTACTTC.

The chain recombines TRBV5-1 with TRBJ1-1; D possibly corresponds to TRBD1 (6 bases). Trimming took 5 bases from V and 2 from J, leaving 10 bases between them. CDR3 size: 13 residues. Germline assignment: CDR1 SGHRS and CDR2 YFSETQ. DNA for the CDR3: TGCGCCAGCAGTCAGGGGATTAACACTGAAGCTTTCTTT. Its protein is CASSQGINTEAFF. The whole variable domain, filled in from reference TRBV5-1 and TRBJ1-1, reads KAGVTQTPRYLIKTRGQQVTLSCSPISGHRSVSWYQQTPGQGLQFLFEYFSETQRNKGNFPGRFSGRQFSNSRSEMNVSTLELGDSALYLCASSQGINTEAFFGQGTRLTVV.

The genes are TRBV18 and TRBJ2-5; a possible D gene is TRBD1 (6 bases). The CDR3 extends over 13 amino acids. CDR1 KGHSH and CDR2 LQKENI come from the germline V gene. V lost 3 bases, J lost 2 bases, and 7 bases lay in between. In DNA form, the CDR3 reads TGTGCCAGCTCACCGGACAGACAAGAGACCCAGTACTTC. Translated: CASSPDRQETQYF.

The CDR3 loop reads CASSYSQENTEAFF. The CDR3 region has the DNA TGTGCCAGCAGTTACTCTCAGGAGAACACTGAAGCTTTCTTT. The chain joins TRBV6-5 to TRBJ1-1; D remains ambiguous. There are 14 residues in the CDR3. With 0 bases removed from V and 1 base from J, the gap between germline ends came to 6 bases. Per the germline V gene, CDR1 is MNHEY and CDR2 is SVGAGI.